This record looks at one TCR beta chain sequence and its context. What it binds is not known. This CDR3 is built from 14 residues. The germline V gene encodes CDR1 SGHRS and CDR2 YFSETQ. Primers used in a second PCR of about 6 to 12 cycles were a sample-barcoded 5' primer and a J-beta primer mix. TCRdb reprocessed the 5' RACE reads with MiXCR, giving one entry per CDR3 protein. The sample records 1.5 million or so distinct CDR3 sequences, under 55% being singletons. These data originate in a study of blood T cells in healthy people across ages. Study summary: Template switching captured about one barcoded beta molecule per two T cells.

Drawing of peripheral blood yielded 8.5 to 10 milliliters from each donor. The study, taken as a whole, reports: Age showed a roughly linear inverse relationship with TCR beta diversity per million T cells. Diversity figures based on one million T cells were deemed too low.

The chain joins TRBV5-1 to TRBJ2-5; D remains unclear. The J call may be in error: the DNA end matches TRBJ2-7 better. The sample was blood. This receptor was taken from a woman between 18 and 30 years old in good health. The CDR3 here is CASSLEAPPYEQYF. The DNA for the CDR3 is TGCGCCAGCAGCTTGGAGGCACCTCCCTACGAGCAGTACTTC.